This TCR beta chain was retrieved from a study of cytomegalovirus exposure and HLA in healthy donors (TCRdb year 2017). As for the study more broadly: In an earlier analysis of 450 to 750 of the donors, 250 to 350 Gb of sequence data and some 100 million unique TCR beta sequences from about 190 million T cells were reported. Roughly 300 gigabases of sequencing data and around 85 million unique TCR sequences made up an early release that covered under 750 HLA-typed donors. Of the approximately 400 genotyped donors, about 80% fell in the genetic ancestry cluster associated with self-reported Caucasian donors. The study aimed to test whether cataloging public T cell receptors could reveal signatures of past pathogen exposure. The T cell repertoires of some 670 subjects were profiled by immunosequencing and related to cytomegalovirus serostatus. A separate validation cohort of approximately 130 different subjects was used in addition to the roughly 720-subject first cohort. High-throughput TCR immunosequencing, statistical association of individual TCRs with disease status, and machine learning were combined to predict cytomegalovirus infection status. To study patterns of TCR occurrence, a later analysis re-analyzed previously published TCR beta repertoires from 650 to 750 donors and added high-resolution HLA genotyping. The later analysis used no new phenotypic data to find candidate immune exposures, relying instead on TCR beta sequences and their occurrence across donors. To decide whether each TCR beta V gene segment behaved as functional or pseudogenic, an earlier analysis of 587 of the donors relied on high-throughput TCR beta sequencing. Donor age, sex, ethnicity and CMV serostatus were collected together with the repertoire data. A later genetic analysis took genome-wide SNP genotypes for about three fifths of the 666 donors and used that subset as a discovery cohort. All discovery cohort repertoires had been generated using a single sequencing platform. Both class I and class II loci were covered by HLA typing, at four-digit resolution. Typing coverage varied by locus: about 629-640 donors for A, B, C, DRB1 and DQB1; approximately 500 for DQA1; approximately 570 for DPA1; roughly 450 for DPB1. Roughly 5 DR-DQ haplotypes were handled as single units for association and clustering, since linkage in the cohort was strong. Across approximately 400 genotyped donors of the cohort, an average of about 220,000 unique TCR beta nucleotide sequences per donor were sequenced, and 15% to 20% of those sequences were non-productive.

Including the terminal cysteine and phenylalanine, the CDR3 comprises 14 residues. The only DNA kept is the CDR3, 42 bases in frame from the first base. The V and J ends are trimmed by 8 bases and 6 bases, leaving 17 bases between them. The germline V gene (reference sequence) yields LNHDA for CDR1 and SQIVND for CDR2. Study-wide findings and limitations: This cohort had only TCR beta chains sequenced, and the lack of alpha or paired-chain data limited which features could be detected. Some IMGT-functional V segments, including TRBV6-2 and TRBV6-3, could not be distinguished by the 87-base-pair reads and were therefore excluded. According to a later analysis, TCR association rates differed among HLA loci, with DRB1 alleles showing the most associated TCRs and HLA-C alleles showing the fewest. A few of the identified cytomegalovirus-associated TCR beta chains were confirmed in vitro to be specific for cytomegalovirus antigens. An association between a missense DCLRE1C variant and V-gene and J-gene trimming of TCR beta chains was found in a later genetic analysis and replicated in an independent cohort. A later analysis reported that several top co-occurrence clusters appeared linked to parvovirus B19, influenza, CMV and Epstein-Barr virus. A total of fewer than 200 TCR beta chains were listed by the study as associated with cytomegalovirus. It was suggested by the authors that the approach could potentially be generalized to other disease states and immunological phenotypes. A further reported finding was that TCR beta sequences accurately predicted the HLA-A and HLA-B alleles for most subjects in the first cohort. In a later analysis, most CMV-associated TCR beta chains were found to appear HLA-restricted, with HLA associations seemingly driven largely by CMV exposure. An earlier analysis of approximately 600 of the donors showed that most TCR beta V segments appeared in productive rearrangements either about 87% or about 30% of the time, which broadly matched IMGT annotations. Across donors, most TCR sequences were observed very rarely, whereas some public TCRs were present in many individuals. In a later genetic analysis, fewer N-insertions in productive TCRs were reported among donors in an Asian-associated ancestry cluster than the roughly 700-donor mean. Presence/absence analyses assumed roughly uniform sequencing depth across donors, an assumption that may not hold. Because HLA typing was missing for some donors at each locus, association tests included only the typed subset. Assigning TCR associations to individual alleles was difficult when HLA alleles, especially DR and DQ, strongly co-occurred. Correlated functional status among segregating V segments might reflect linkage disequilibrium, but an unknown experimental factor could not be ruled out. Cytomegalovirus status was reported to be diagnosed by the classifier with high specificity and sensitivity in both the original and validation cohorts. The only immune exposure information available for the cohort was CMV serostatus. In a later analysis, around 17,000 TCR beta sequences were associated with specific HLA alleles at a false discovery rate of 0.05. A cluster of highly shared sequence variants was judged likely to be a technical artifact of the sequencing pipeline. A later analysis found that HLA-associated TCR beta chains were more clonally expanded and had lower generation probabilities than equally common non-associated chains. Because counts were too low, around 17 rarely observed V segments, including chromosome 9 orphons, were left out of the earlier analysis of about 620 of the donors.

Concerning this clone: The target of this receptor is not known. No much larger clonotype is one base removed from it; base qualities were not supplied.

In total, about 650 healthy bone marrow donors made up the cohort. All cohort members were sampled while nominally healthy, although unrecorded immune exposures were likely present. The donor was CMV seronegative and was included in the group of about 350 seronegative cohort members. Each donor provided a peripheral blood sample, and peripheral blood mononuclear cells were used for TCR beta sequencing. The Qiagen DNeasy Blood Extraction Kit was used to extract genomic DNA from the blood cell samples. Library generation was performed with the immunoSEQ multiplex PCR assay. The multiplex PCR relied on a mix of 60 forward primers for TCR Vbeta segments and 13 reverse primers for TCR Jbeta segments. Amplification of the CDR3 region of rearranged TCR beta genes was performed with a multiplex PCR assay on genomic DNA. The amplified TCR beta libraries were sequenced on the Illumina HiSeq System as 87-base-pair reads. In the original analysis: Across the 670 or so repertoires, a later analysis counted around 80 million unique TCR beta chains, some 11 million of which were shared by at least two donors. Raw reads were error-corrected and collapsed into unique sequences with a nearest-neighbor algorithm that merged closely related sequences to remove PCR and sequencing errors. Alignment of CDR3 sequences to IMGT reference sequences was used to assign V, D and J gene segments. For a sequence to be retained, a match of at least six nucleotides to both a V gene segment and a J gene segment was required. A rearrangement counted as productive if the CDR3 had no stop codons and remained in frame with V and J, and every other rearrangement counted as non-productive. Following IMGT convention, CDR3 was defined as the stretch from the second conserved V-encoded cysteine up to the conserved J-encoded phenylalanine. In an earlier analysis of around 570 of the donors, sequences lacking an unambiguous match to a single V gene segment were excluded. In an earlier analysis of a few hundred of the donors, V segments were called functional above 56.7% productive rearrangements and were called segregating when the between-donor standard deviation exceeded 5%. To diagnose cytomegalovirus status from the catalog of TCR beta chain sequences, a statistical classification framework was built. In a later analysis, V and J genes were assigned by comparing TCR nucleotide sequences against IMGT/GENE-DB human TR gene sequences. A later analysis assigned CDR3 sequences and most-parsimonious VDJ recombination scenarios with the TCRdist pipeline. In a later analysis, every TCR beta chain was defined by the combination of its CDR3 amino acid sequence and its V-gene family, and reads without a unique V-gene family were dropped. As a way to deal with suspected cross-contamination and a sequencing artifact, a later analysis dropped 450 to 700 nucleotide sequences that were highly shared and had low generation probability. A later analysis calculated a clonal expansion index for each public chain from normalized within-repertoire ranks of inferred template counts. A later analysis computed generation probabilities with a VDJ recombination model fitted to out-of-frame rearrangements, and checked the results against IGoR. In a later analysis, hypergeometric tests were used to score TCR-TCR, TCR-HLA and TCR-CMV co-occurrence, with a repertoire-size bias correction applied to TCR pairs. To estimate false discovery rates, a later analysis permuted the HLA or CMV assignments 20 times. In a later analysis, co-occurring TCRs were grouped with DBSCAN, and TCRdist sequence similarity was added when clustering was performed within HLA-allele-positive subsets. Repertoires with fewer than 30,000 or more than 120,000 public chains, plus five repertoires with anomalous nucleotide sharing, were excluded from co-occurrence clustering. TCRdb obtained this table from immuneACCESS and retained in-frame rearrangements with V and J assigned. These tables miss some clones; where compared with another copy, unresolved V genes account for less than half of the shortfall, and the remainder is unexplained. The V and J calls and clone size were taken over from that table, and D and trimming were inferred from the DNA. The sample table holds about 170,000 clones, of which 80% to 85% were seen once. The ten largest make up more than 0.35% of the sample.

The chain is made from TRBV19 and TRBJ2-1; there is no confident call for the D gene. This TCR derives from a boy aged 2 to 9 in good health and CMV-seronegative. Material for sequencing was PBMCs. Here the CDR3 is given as CASQVPGPANEQFF. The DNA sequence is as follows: TGTGCCAGTCAGGTGCCAGGCCCGGCCAATGAGCAGTTCTTC. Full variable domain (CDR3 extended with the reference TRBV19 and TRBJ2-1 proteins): DGGITQSPKYLFRKEGQNVTLSCEQNLNHDAMYWYRQDPGQGLRLIYYSQIVNDFQKGDIAEGYSVSREKKESFPLTVTSAQKNPTAFYLCASQVPGPANEQFFGPGTRLTVL.